Following are 8 T cell receptor beta chains from one sample sequenced in a study of cytomegalovirus exposure and HLA in healthy donors (dated 2017 in TCRdb). Library creation used the immunoSEQ multiplex PCR assay. A mixture of 60 forward primers for TCR Vbeta segments and 13 reverse primers for TCR Jbeta segments was used in the multiplex PCR. TCRdb carries this immuneACCESS record with in-frame sequences only. Its versions omit some clonotypes, under half of them owing to an unresolved V gene in the studies checked, with the rest unexplained. The sample yields under 150,000 clones; about 78% were counted once. The ten largest clonotypes hold 2.9% of the sample. The sequencing sample was made of PBMCs. These receptors were obtained from a human donor in good health.

The rearrangement uses TRBV6-4 and TRBJ2-2, with 9 bases that match TRBD1. Per germline, CDR1 MRHNA and CDR2 SNTAGT. The CDR3 has 14 amino acids. V dropped 6 bases and J dropped 5; count of bases not matched to a gene: 4. The CDR3 spells CASRDRGGTGELFF. The CDR3 DNA sequence: TGTGCCAGCAGGGACAGGGGAGGAACCGGGGAGCTGTTTTTT.

The V gene is TRBV6-5, the J gene TRBJ1-1; D not resolved. The V gene lost 6 bases and the J gene lost 5 bases, with 7 bases spanning the gap. The CDR3 has 11 amino acids. Germline CDR1 MNHEY, CDR2 SVGAGI. CDR3 coding DNA: TGTGCCAGCAGGGCATTAACTGAAGCTTTCTTT. Translating it yields CASRALTEAFF.

This clone was recorded a few times. The chain couples TRBV6-5 to TRBJ2-7; 10 bases map to TRBD2. V lost 2 bases and J lost 3; bases outside the gene matches: 1. The CDR3 loop spans 14 amino acids. Looked up from germline, CDR1 is MNHEY and CDR2 is SVGAGI. This CDR3 reads CASSYVAGGYEQYF. The CDR3 bases are TGTGCCAGCAGTTACGTAGCGGGAGGCTACGAGCAGTACTTC.

The V gene is TRBV15, the J gene TRBJ1-1, with a weak D call TRBD1 (6 bases). CDR1 and CDR2 (germline): LNHNV, YYDKDF (reference sequence). V was pared by 10 bases and J by 0 bases, with 18 bases between. CDR3 length: 15 residues. CDR3 amino acids: CAIRTAPPMNTEAFF. The CDR3, as DNA: TGTGCCATACGGACAGCCCCGCCGATGAACACTGAAGCTTTCTTT. The complete variable domain, with remaining parts taken from reference TRBV15 and TRBJ1-1, reads DAMVIQNPRYQVTQFGKPVTLSCSQTLNHNVMYWYQQKSSQAPKLLFHYYDKDFNNEADTPDNFQSRRPNTSFCFLDIRSPGLGDTAMYLCAIRTAPPMNTEAFFGQGTRLTVV.

This chain uses TRBV6-1 with TRBJ2-3; 14 nucleotides line up with TRBD2. The V segment lost 4 bases and the J segment 0 bases; nucleotides outside the gene matches: 12. Looked up from germline, CDR1 is MNHNS and CDR2 is SASEGT. This CDR3 spans 20 amino acids. The CDR3 bases are TGTGCCAGCAGTGCCCGACTAGCGGGGGGGCGGTATCCCAGCACAGATACGCAGTATTTT. It specifies CASSARLAGGRYPSTDTQYF.

V usage is TRBV25-1 and J usage is TRBJ2-1; D might be TRBD2 (5 bases). Germline V CDR1 and CDR2: MGHDK, SYGVNS. The CDR3 covers 11 residues. V lost 5 bases and J lost 8, with 7 bases in between. The CDR3 DNA follows: TGTGCCAGCAGTTTGGAGGATGAGCAGTTCTTC. Translation: CASSLEDEQFF.

This clone was seen only a few times. The rearrangement joins TRBV5-6 to TRBJ2-7, with TRBD1 matching over 8 bases. Germline CDR1 is SGHDT and CDR2 is YYEEEE. This CDR3 is 15 amino acids long. Trimming cost V 4 bases and J 4 bases; bases outside gene matches: 10. CDR3 sequence (DNA): TGTGCCAGCAGCCCAACAGGGGGGAAAAATTACGAGCAGTACTTC. This gives the protein CASSPTGGKNYEQYF.

This chain joins TRBV7-2 and TRBJ2-1; 8 positions match TRBD2. Per the germline V gene, CDR1 is SGHTA and CDR2 is FQGNSA. The ends lost 1 base at V and 3 bases at J; junction bases unmatched: 11. The CDR3 runs 18 residues. In DNA form, the CDR3 reads TGTGCCAGCAGCTTAGGGGTCCCTTGGCGGGGGGACTACAATGAGCAGTTCTTC. Its translation: CASSLGVPWRGDYNEQFF.